One and the same sample provided the 2 T cell receptor beta chains below, sequenced in a study of OX40 agonist ivuxolimab in advanced cancers. The library was built by means of the immunoSEQ multiplex PCR assay. TCRdb obtained this table from immuneACCESS and retained in-frame rearrangements with V and J assigned. These tables miss some clones; where compared with another copy, unresolved V genes account for less than half of the shortfall, and the remainder is unexplained. The sample includes almost 85,000 clones, with around 84% observed a single time. The top ten clonotypes cover 6.5% of the sample. The specimen comprised CD4+ or CD8+ T cells sorted from blood, sampled in a trial of the OX40 agonist ivuxolimab. These receptors were collected from an adult with an advanced solid tumor such as melanoma, head and neck, liver or kidney cancer.

This sequence joins TRBV10-3 and TRBJ2-7; TRBD1 agrees at 9 bases. J lost 0 bases, V lost 4 bases, and 4 bases had no gene match. The CDR3 covers 15 residues. Germline loops: CDR1 ENHRY, CDR2 SYGVKD. This CDR3 reads CAISVGQGFSYEQYF. CDR3 coding DNA: TGTGCCATCAGTGTGGGACAGGGTTTCTCCTACGAGCAGTACTTC.

This clone was seen only once. J is TRBJ1-1 and V is TRBV5-4; possibly TRBD1 for D (5 bases). In germline, CDR1 is SGHNT, CDR2 YYREEE (reference sequence). The CDR3 is made up of 12 amino acids. V lost 0 bases and J lost 10, with 10 bases in between. The CDR3 sequence is CASSLGQQVAFF. In nucleotides, the CDR3 is TGTGCCAGCAGCTTGGGACAGCAGGTAGCTTTCTTT.